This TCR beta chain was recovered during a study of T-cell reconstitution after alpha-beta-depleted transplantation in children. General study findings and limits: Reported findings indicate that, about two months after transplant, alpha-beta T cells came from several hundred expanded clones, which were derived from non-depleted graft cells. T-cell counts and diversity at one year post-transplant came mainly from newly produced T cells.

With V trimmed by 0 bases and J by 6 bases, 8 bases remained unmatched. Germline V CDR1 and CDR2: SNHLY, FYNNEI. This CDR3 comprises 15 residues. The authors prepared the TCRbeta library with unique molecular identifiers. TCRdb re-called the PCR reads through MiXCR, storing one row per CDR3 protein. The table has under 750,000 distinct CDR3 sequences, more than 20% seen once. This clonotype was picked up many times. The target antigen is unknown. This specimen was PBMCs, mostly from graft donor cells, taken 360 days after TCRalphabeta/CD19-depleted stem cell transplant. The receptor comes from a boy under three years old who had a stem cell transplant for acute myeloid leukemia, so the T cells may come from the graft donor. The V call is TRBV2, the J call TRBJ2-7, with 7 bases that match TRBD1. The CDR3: CASSEADRAQSEQYF. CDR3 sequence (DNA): TGTGCCAGCAGTGAAGCTGACAGGGCTCAAAGCGAGCAGTACTTC.